These T cell receptor beta chains were read from a single sample in a study of T cell repertoires in aging, cancer and after chemotherapy. TCRdb analysed the multiplex PCR reads with MiXCR anew, one entry per CDR3 protein. Found here are around 20,000 distinct CDR3 sequences, around 40% of them singletons; the top ten hold about 15%. Material for sequencing was blood. The receptors were sampled from a human donor with a solid tumor. The CDR3 runs from the conserved cysteine through the conserved F or W. A D gene is named only where the DNA matches it firmly. Size is stated for part of the rows, as once, few or many counts, or as a class when the clone is expanded.

V,size,length,D,J,CDR3,DNA
TRBV28,NA,18,TRBD2,TRBJ2-5,CASSPTSGLAGFQETQYF,TGTGCCAGCAGCCCAACCTCGGGACTAGCGGGGTTTCAAGAGACCCAGTACTTC
TRBV6-5,NA,14,NA,TRBJ2-7,CASSYLSSRDEQYF,TGTGCCAGCAGTTACTTGAGTAGCAGGGACGAGCAGTACTTC
TRBV15,few,14,NA,TRBJ1-2,CATSSFGGEWGYTF,TGTGCCACCAGCAGTTTTGGGGGGGAGTGGGGCTACACCTTC
TRBV11-2,once,17,TRBD2,TRBJ2-4,CASSSGVGGIAKNIQYF,TGTGCCAGCAGCTCGGGGGTCGGGGGGATAGCCAAAAACATTCAGTACTTC
TRBV10-3,few,17,NA,TRBJ1-4,CAISGAGGAGTNEKLFF,TGTGCCATCAGTGGAGCTGGGGGGGCGGGAACTAATGAAAAACTGTTTTTT
TRBV5-4,few,13,NA,TRBJ2-7,CASSLVGGYEQYF,TGTGCCAGCAGCTTGGTGGGGGGCTACGAGCAGTACTTC
TRBV24-1,few,16,NA,TRBJ2-3,CATSAPSKTSTDTQYF,TGTGCCACCAGTGCCCCGAGCAAAACTAGCACAGATACGCAGTATTTT
TRBV6-2/TRBV6-3,few,19,NA,TRBJ2-6,CASSKIAVAGLSGANVLTF,TGTGCCAGCAGTAAAATAGCCGTCGCAGGGCTTTCTGGGGCCAACGTCCTGACTTTC
TRBV19,NA,15,NA,TRBJ1-5,CASRRGDTSNQPQHF,TGTGCCAGCCGCCGGGGGGATACTAGCAATCAGCCCCAGCATTTT
TRBV6-5,NA,15,NA,TRBJ2-1,CASRLGSVNYNEQFF,TGTGCCAGCAGGTTAGGATCCGTGAACTACAATGAGCAGTTCTTC
TRBV5-4,NA,13,NA,TRBJ1-1,CASSRDANTEAFF,TGTGCCAGCAGCCGGGACGCCAACACTGAAGCTTTCTTT
TRBV7-2,NA,14,TRBD2,TRBJ2-5,CASSPPGGQETQYF,TGTGCCAGCAGCCCCCCGGGGGGTCAGGAGACCCAGTACTTC
TRBV6-1,NA,15,NA,TRBJ1-5,CASIKRGGSNQPQHF,TGTGCCAGCATAAAACGGGGGGGAAGCAATCAGCCCCAGCATTTT
TRBV29-1,medium-sized,13,TRBD1,TRBJ1-3,CSVTGRSGNTIYF,TGCAGTGTGACAGGGAGGTCTGGAAACACCATATATTTT
TRBV2,once,15,TRBD2,TRBJ2-1,CASSPLAGGPHEQFF,TGTGCCAGCAGCCCCCTAGCGGGAGGGCCCCATGAGCAGTTCTTC
TRBV19,medium-sized,17,TRBD1,TRBJ2-2,CASSTLRGQGDAGELFF,TGTGCCAGTAGTACATTGCGGGGACAGGGTGACGCCGGGGAGCTGTTTTTT
TRBV15,NA,14,NA,TRBJ2-5,CATSRDRLGKTQYF,TGTGCCACCAGCAGAGATAGGTTGGGGAAGACCCAGTACTTC
TRBV27,NA,11,NA,TRBJ2-2,CASSRSTELFF,TGTGCCAGCAGTCGAAGTACGGAGCTGTTTTTT
TRBV7-2,few,14,NA,TRBJ1-3,CASSLGDDGNTIYF,TGTGCCAGCAGCTTGGGGGATGATGGAAACACCATATATTTT
TRBV6-1,NA,15,NA,TRBJ2-5,CASSEAQDSQETQYF,TGTGCCAGCAGCGAGGCTCAGGACTCCCAAGAGACCCAGTACTTC
TRBV19,NA,18,NA,TRBJ1-1,CASSIRPPLRGMNTEAFF,TGTGCCAGTAGTATTCGGCCCCCGCTGAGGGGGATGAACACTGAAGCTTTCTTT
TRBV11-2,NA,16,NA,TRBJ2-1,CASSTRPGYPYNEQFF,TGTGCCAGCAGCACCCGGCCAGGGTACCCTTACAATGAGCAGTTCTTC
TRBV29-1,medium-sized,17,TRBD1,TRBJ2-7,CSVETRGQGLSSYEQYF,TGCAGCGTTGAAACCCGGGGACAGGGGCTAAGCTCCTACGAGCAGTACTTC
TRBV29-1,medium-sized,13,TRBD2,TRBJ2-7,CSAGLAGAYEQYF,TGCAGCGCCGGACTAGCGGGGGCCTACGAGCAGTACTTC
TRBV6-1,NA,16,NA,TRBJ1-4,CASSERVLATNEKLFF,TGTGCCAGCAGTGAACGGGTCCTTGCAACTAATGAAAAACTGTTTTTT
TRBV4-3,NA,14,NA,TRBJ2-5,CASSQGAGPETQYF,TGCGCCAGCAGCCAAGGGGCAGGGCCGGAGACCCAGTACTTC
TRBV5-1,NA,16,NA,TRBJ2-7,CASSPIGAGRSYEQYF,TGCGCCAGCAGCCCCATAGGAGCAGGGAGGTCCTACGAGCAGTACTTC
TRBV10-3,few,13,NA,TRBJ1-5,CAISTAKDQPQHF,TGTGCCATCAGTACAGCGAAAGATCAGCCCCAGCATTTT
TRBV18,NA,18,TRBD1,TRBJ2-1,CASSRNVGQGKTYNEQFF,TGTGCCAGCTCGCGCAATGTTGGACAGGGGAAAACCTACAATGAGCAGTTCTTC
TRBV18,few,12,NA,TRBJ2-1,CASSPIMGEQFF,TGTGCCAGCTCACCCATCATGGGTGAGCAGTTCTTC
TRBV30,NA,12,TRBD1,TRBJ1-2,CAWSGTGAGYTF,TGTGCCTGGAGTGGGACAGGGGCCGGCTACACCTTC
TRBV27,NA,15,NA,TRBJ1-1,CASKSTEGRNTEAFF,TGTGCCAGCAAGTCGACCGAGGGGAGGAACACTGAAGCTTTCTTT
TRBV28,NA,15,TRBD2,TRBJ2-1,CASSLWLAGDNEQFF,TGTGCCAGCAGTTTATGGCTAGCGGGGGACAATGAGCAGTTCTTC
TRBV20-1,once,15,NA,TRBJ2-3,CSAREVGRGTDTQYF,TGCAGTGCTAGAGAAGTCGGCAGGGGCACAGATACGCAGTATTTT
TRBV30,few,16,NA,TRBJ1-5,CAWSVLGGAGDQPQHF,TGTGCCTGGAGTGTACTGGGGGGCGCGGGGGATCAGCCCCAGCATTTT
TRBV5-6,NA,15,TRBD1,TRBJ1-1,CASRETGGMNTEAFF,TGTGCCAGCAGGGAGACAGGGGGGATGAACACTGAAGCTTTCTTT
TRBV6-5,few,14,NA,TRBJ1-5,CASSRWGGNQPQHF,TGTGCCAGCAGCCGATGGGGGGGGAATCAGCCCCAGCATTTT
TRBV29-1,medium-sized,13,TRBD2,TRBJ2-3,CSARTSGADTQYF,TGCAGCGCCAGGACTAGCGGGGCAGATACGCAGTATTTT
TRBV5-8,few,13,NA,TRBJ1-1,CASSLVPGTEAFF,TGTGCCAGCAGCTTGGTGCCGGGGACTGAAGCTTTCTTT
TRBV19,few,13,TRBD1,TRBJ1-1,CASRDRTGTEAFF,TGTGCCAGTCGGGACAGGACAGGAACTGAAGCTTTCTTT
TRBV7-9,few,15,NA,TRBJ2-1,CASSLGAGWDNEQFF,TGTGCCAGCAGCTTAGGGGCAGGATGGGACAATGAGCAGTTCTTC
TRBV19,few,15,TRBD1,TRBJ1-3,CASPGRGLSGNTIYF,TGTGCCAGTCCGGGAAGGGGGCTCTCTGGAAACACCATATATTTT
TRBV6-2/TRBV6-3,NA,14,TRBD2,TRBJ2-4,CASVPSGVENIQYF,TGTGCCAGCGTGCCTAGCGGGGTAGAGAACATTCAGTACTTC
TRBV28,medium-sized,14,NA,TRBJ2-3,CASAGLLSTDTQYF,TGTGCCAGCGCGGGGCTCCTTAGCACAGATACGCAGTATTTT
TRBV6-1,NA,14,NA,TRBJ1-1,CASSGGRGWTEAFF,TGTGCCAGCAGTGGGGGTCGAGGGTGGACTGAAGCTTTCTTT
TRBV15,few,16,NA,TRBJ1-5,CATSTRGPGGGQPQHF,TGTGCCACCAGCACCAGAGGGCCAGGTGGGGGTCAGCCCCAGCATTTT
TRBV27,NA,14,NA,TRBJ2-7,CASSLFGSSYEQYF,TGTGCCAGCAGTTTATTCGGGAGCTCCTACGAGCAGTACTTC
TRBV27,NA,14,TRBD2,TRBJ2-1,CASSLAGAYNEQFF,TGTGCCAGCAGCCTAGCGGGAGCCTACAATGAGCAGTTCTTC
TRBV30,NA,13,NA,TRBJ2-7,CASDGDRSYEQYF,TGTGCCTCGGACGGGGATCGCTCCTACGAGCAGTACTTC
TRBV7-2,once,14,NA,TRBJ2-5,CTSSKTGPQETQYF,TGTACCAGCAGCAAAACAGGGCCCCAAGAGACCCAGTACTTC
TRBV11-2,NA,13,NA,TRBJ1-6,CASSLGDNSPLHF,TGTGCCAGCAGCTTAGGGGATAATTCACCCCTCCACTTT
TRBV28,NA,14,NA,TRBJ1-5,CASSSGFYDQPQHF,TGTGCCAGCAGTTCAGGGTTTTATGATCAGCCCCAGCATTTT
TRBV12-3/TRBV12-4,NA,17,TRBD1,TRBJ2-1,CASNNPIPGQPYNEQFF,TGTGCCAGCAACAACCCGATTCCGGGACAGCCTTACAATGAGCAGTTCTTC